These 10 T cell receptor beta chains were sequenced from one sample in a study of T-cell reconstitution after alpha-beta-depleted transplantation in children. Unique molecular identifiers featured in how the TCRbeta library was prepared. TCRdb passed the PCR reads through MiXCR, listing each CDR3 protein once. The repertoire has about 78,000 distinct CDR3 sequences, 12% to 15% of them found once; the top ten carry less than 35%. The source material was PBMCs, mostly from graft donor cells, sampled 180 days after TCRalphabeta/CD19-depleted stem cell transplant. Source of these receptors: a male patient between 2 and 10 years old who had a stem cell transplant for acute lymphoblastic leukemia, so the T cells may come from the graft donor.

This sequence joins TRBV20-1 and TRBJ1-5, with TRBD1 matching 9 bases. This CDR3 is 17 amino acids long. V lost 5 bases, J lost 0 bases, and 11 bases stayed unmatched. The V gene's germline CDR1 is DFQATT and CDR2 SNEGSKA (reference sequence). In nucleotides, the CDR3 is TGCAGTGCTCGAGTGGGACAGGGATCCTATAGCAATCAGCCCCAGCATTTT. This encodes CSARVGQGSYSNQPQHF.

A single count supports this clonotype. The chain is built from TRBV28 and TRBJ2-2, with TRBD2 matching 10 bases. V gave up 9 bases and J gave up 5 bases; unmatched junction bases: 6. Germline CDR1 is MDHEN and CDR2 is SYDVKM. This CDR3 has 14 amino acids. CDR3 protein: CASLAGDRTGELFF. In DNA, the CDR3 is TGTGCCAGTCTAGCGGGAGACCGGACCGGGGAGCTGTTTTTT.

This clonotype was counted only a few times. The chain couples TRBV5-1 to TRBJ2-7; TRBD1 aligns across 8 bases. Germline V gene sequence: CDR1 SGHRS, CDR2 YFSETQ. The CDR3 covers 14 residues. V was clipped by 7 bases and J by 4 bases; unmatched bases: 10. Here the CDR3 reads CASGRAGGKYEQYF. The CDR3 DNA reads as TGCGCCAGCGGCAGGGCAGGGGGCAAATACGAGCAGTACTTC.

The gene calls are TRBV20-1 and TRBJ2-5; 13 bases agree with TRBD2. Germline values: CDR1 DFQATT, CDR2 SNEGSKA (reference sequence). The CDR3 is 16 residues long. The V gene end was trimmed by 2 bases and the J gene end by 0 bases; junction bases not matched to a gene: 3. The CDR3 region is CSARRTSGRNQETQYF. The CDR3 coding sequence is TGCAGTGCTAGACGGACTAGCGGGAGAAACCAAGAGACCCAGTACTTC.

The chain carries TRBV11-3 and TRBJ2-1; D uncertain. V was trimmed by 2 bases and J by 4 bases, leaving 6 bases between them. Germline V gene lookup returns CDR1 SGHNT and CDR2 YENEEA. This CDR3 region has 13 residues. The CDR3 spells CASSLNSYNEQFF. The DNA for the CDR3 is TGTGCCAGCAGCTTAAATAGTTACAATGAGCAGTTCTTC. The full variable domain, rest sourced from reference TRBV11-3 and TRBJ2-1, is EAGVVQSPRYKIIEKKQPVAFWCNPISGHNTLYWYLQNLGQGPELLIRYENEEAVDDSQLPKDRFSAERLKGVDSTLKIQPAELGDSAVYLCASSLNSYNEQFFGPGTRLTVL.

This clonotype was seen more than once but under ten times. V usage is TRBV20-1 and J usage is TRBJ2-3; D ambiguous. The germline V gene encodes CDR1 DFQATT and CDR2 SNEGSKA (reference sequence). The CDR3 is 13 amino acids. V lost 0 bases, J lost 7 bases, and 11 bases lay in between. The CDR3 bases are TGCAGTGCTAGAGATCCCATCATTCATACGCAGTATTTT. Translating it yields CSARDPIIHTQYF.

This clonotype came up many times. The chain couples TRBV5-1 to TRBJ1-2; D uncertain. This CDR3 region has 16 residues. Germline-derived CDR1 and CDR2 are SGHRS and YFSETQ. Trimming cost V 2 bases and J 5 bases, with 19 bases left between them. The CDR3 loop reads CASSFTVSTELYGYTF. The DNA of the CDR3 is TGCGCCAGCAGCTTCACCGTCTCGACCGAATTATATGGCTACACCTTC.

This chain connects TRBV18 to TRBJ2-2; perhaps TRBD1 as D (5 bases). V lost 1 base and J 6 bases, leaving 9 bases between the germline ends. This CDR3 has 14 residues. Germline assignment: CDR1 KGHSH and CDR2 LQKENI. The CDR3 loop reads CASSPRQGSGELFF. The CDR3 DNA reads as TGTGCCAGCTCACCACGGCAGGGTTCCGGGGAGCTGTTTTTT.

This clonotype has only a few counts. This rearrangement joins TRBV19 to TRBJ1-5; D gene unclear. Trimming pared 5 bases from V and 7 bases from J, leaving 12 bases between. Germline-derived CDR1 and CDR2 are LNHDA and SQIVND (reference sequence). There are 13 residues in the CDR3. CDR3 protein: CASSSNLEQPQHF. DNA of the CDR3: TGTGCCAGTAGTTCAAACCTGGAGCAGCCCCAGCATTTT.

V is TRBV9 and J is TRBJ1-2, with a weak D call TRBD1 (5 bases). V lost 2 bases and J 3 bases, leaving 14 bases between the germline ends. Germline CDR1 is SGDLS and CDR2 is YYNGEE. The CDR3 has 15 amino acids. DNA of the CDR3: TGTGCCAGCAGCGTTACAGGTCTCTCGGACTATGGCTACACCTTC. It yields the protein CASSVTGLSDYGYTF. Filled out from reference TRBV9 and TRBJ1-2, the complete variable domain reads DSGVTQTPKHLITATGQRVTLRCSPRSGDLSVYWYQQSLDQGLQFLIQYYNGEERAKGNILERFSAQQFPDLHSELNLSSLELGDSALYFCASSVTGLSDYGYTFGSGTRLTVV.